The 17 T cell receptor beta chains presented below share a single source sample, sequenced in a study of blood T cell repertoires in COVID-19. Generated by immunoSEQ multiplex PCR, the TCRdb table keeps only in-frame clones and is missing some. The data hold 250,000 to 300,000 clones, with around 86% observed a single time. Material: peripheral blood. The receptors come from an older woman with active or convalescent COVID-19.

V usage is TRBV18 and J usage is TRBJ1-2; 10 bases line up with TRBD1. Germline V gene data show CDR1 as KGHSH and CDR2 as LQKENI. The CDR3 covers 15 residues. Trimming cost V 5 bases and J 4 bases; bases outside gene matches: 7. Here the CDR3 reads CASSSRQGAFYGYTF. The CDR3 DNA reads TGTGCCAGCTCATCGCGACAGGGGGCTTTCTATGGCTACACCTTC.

This chain joins TRBV27 and TRBJ1-2, with a tentative D call TRBD1 (6 bases). The CDR3 is made up of 15 amino acids. Germline V gives CDR1 MNHEY, CDR2 SMNVEV (reference sequence). V shed 6 bases and J shed 1 base, with 15 bases lying between them. CDR3: CASRPTGSRNYGYTF. In nucleotides, the CDR3 is TGTGCCAGCAGACCTACAGGGTCCCGTAACTATGGCTACACCTTC.

V is TRBV2 and J is TRBJ2-3; the match to TRBD2 covers 7 bases. The CDR3 spans 17 residues. The V gene end was trimmed by 0 bases and the J gene end by 0 bases; junction bases not matched to a gene: 6. CDR1 SNHLY and CDR2 FYNNEI come from the germline V gene. Here the CDR3 reads CASSEAGLAGSTDTQYF. For the CDR3, the DNA is TGTGCCAGCAGTGAAGCGGGGTTAGCGGGTAGCACAGATACGCAGTATTTT.

This chain connects TRBV21-1 to TRBJ1-2. TRBV21-1 is a listed pseudogene. The CDR3 has 15 residues. CDR3 region: CARVTGSLIPYGYTF. CDR3 coding DNA: TGTGCCAGGGTCACGGGGTCTTTAATCCCCTATGGCTACACCTTC.

The gene calls are TRBV27 and TRBJ2-1; D not resolved. The V gene lost 7 bases and the J gene lost 4 bases, with 5 bases spanning the gap. The CDR3 runs to 11 residues. Germline CDR1 reads MNHEY; CDR2 reads SMNVEV (reference sequence). This CDR3 reads CASTSYNEQFF. CDR3 sequence (DNA): TGTGCCAGCACTTCTTACAATGAGCAGTTCTTC.

The chain recombines TRBV6-4 with TRBJ2-2; maybe TRBD1 (6 bases). The CDR3 runs 13 residues. V was cut by 6 bases and J by 6 bases, with 11 bases left in between. Germline CDR1 is MRHNA and CDR2 is SNTAGT. DNA for the CDR3: TGTGCCAGCAGGGTACAGGGACCCGGGGAGCTGTTTTTT. Residues: CASRVQGPGELFF.

The chain has TRBV28 and TRBJ2-2; the D is unclear. This CDR3 spans 16 amino acids. The germline V gene has CDR1 MDHEN and CDR2 SYDVKM. The ends were cut back, 2 bases at V and 5 bases at J, with 15 bases in the middle. This chain's CDR3 is CASSLILEAWTGELFF. In DNA form, the CDR3 reads TGTGCCAGCAGTTTAATCCTAGAGGCTTGGACCGGGGAGCTGTTTTTT. The full variable domain, rest sourced from reference TRBV28 and TRBJ2-2, is DVKVTQSSRYLVKRTGEKVFLECVQDMDHENMFWYRQDPGLGLRLIYFSYDVKMKEKGDIPEGYSVSREKKERFSLILESASTNQTSMYLCASSLILEAWTGELFFGEGSRLTVL.

J is TRBJ1-5 and V is TRBV6-4, with D hard to call. V lost 3 bases and J 5 bases, leaving 14 bases between the germline ends. This CDR3 is built from 15 residues. Germline loops: CDR1 MRHNA, CDR2 SNTAGT. CDR3 loop: CASSDGGVEDQPQHF. The DNA for the CDR3 is TGTGCCAGCAGTGATGGAGGCGTTGAGGATCAGCCCCAGCATTTT.

The chain has TRBV7-9 and TRBJ2-1; 12 nucleotides agree with TRBD1. V lost 5 bases and J lost 5; bases outside the gene matches: 13. The germline CDR1 and CDR2 sequences are SEHNR and FQNEAQ (reference sequence). This CDR3 is built from 18 residues. CDR3 region: CASSPRPGQGARHNEQFF. The DNA of the CDR3 is TGTGCCAGCAGCCCAAGACCGGGACAGGGGGCGCGGCACAATGAGCAGTTCTTC.

The chain carries TRBV7-8 and TRBJ2-1, with D tentatively TRBD2 (7 bases). Germline assignment: CDR1 SGHVS and CDR2 FQNEAQ. The CDR3 has 17 residues. Trimming took 3 bases from V and 7 from J, leaving 22 bases between them. Written as DNA, the CDR3 is TGTGCCAGCAGCTTGAGGGGGGGCCCTGGCGTCCCAAATGAGCAGTTCTTC. Its protein product is CASSLRGGPGVPNEQFF.

This clone was seen a single time. The chain links TRBV20-1 to TRBJ2-7, with 7 bases matching TRBD1. The CDR3 has 14 residues. Germline CDR1 and CDR2: DFQATT and SNEGSKA (reference sequence). After removal of 3 bases from V and 2 bases from J, the junction contained 7 bases not matched to a gene. DNA for the CDR3: TGCAGTGCTAGTAGGCGCAGGGGGACCTACGAGCAGTACTTC. Amino acids: CSASRRRGTYEQYF.

V gene TRBV9 combines with J gene TRBJ1-1, with D hard to call. Germline lookup yields CDR1 SGDLS and CDR2 YYNGEE. The germline V and J ends were trimmed by 4 bases and 3 bases, with 13 bases remaining between them. The CDR3 has 14 amino acids. The CDR3 here is CASSSGGWDTEAFF. The CDR3, as DNA: TGTGCCAGCAGCTCCGGAGGTTGGGACACTGAAGCTTTCTTT.

This clone was detected only once. The chain carries TRBV2 and TRBJ2-7; TRBD2 matches 9 bases. There are 13 residues in the CDR3. The V and J ends lost 10 bases and 0 bases, in that order; junction bases with no gene match: 4. The germline gives CDR1 SNHLY, CDR2 FYNNEI. CDR3 protein: CAIKRGASYEQYF. CDR3 coding DNA: TGTGCCATCAAGCGGGGGGCCTCCTACGAGCAGTACTTC.

The chain couples TRBV7-9 to TRBJ1-2; 7 positions agree with TRBD1. The J segment lost 8 bases and the V segment lost 0 bases, leaving 6 bases of the junction unmatched. Germline assignment: CDR1 SEHNR and CDR2 FQNEAQ (reference sequence). This CDR3 has 14 residues. CDR3 protein: CASSLATGMGGYTF. CDR3 nucleotides: TGTGCCAGCAGCTTAGCGACAGGGATGGGAGGCTACACCTTC.

The V call is TRBV15, the J call TRBJ1-1; D remains ambiguous. The CDR3 runs to 14 residues. Germline-derived CDR1 and CDR2 are LNHNV and YYDKDF (reference sequence). V gave up 1 base and J gave up 7 bases, with 13 bases separating them. The CDR3 sequence is CATSRASQRGEAFF. Here the CDR3 DNA reads TGTGCCACCAGCAGAGCGAGTCAGCGAGGTGAAGCTTTCTTT.

V is TRBV6-2 or TRBV6-3 and J is TRBJ2-5, with 9 bases lining up with TRBD2. Germline lookup yields CDR1 MNHEY and CDR2 SVGEGT. The length of the CDR3 is 16 residues. V was pared by 2 bases and J by 5 bases, with 9 bases of the junction left unmatched. Written as DNA, the CDR3 is TGTGCCAGCAGTTACGACCCAGCGGGGGGCGGGGAGACCCAGTACTTC. Protein sequence: CASSYDPAGGGETQYF.

This chain joins TRBV2 and TRBJ2-1; 12 bases agree with TRBD2. The V gene end was trimmed by 10 bases and the J gene end by 12 bases; junction bases not matched to a gene: 10. The length of the CDR3 is 13 residues. Germline assignment: CDR1 SNHLY and CDR2 FYNNEI. The CDR3 is CATRTSGVGGQFF. The CDR3 nucleotides are TGTGCCACCCGGACTAGCGGGGTAGGAGGGCAGTTCTTC.